Listed here are 15 T cell receptor beta chains from one sample, sequenced in a study of blood T cell repertoires in COVID-19. Using immunoSEQ multiplex PCR, the repertoire was profiled, and TCRdb retains in-frame clones only, with some absent. The repertoire consists of some 240,000 clones, with less than 90% occurring once and the leading ten covering less than 2%. The specimen sequenced was peripheral blood. The receptors were gathered from a middle-aged woman who had recovered from COVID-19.

The chain couples TRBV6-5 to TRBJ1-2; TRBD1 agrees at 9 bases. Per the germline V gene, CDR1 is MNHEY and CDR2 is SVGAGI. The ends lost 5 bases at V and 3 bases at J; junction bases unmatched: 7. The CDR3 is 15 residues long. CDR3 protein: CASSPRDRADYGYTF. The CDR3 nucleotides read TGTGCCAGCAGTCCTCGGGACAGGGCCGACTATGGCTACACCTTC.

The chain uses TRBV29-1 and TRBJ2-3; 8 positions agree with TRBD2. V lost 3 bases to trimming and J lost 8 bases; unmatched junction nucleotides: 4. This CDR3 region has 12 residues. Per germline, CDR1 SQVTM and CDR2 ANQGSEA. The CDR3 reads CSVEGLDGTQYF. The CDR3 coding sequence is TGCAGCGTTGAGGGACTAGATGGTACGCAGTATTTT.

The chain links TRBV28 to TRBJ1-1; 7 positions match TRBD1. CDR1 is MDHEN, CDR2 SYDVKM, per germline. The length of the CDR3 is 16 residues. The V and J ends lost 6 bases and 1 base, in that order; junction bases with no gene match: 11. The CDR3 spells CASRRQGNAPNTEAFF. The CDR3 region has the DNA TGTGCCAGCAGACGACAGGGCAATGCGCCGAACACTGAAGCTTTCTTT.

This chain uses TRBV5-1 with TRBJ2-5, with 8 bases aligning to TRBD1. J lost 5 bases, V lost 7 bases, and 7 bases had no gene match. Germline V lookup: CDR1 SGHRS, CDR2 YFSETQ. The length of the CDR3 is 13 residues. CDR3 nucleotides: TGCGCCAGCGGCGAGGACAGGGCGGAGACCCAGTACTTC. Protein product: CASGEDRAETQYF.

V is TRBV28 and J is TRBJ2-7, with TRBD2 matching 11 bases. Trimming removed 5 bases from V and 5 bases from J; junction bases left unmatched: 14. The CDR3 is 17 amino acids. Germline V lookup: CDR1 MDHEN, CDR2 SYDVKM. The CDR3 loop reads CASSHSPTSGGLNEQYF. CDR3 DNA: TGTGCCAGCAGTCACTCGCCTACTAGCGGGGGCTTAAACGAGCAGTACTTC. The full variable domain, rest sourced from reference TRBV28 and TRBJ2-7, is DVKVTQSSRYLVKRTGEKVFLECVQDMDHENMFWYRQDPGLGLRLIYFSYDVKMKEKGDIPEGYSVSREKKERFSLILESASTNQTSMYLCASSHSPTSGGLNEQYFGPGTRLTVT.

This sequence joins TRBV7-9 and TRBJ2-7; D not certain. V was shortened by 3 bases and J by 5 bases, with 8 bases between the two germline ends. CDR1 is SEHNR, CDR2 FQNEAQ, per germline (reference sequence). This CDR3 spans 12 amino acids. The CDR3 is CASSLGPNEQYF. DNA of the CDR3: TGTGCCAGCAGCTTGGGCCCCAACGAGCAGTACTTC.

The rearrangement uses TRBV2 and TRBJ2-7; D is undetermined. Germline V CDR1 and CDR2: SNHLY, FYNNEI. The CDR3 has 11 residues. V was shortened by 8 bases and J by 0 bases, with 5 bases between the two germline ends. The CDR3 loop is CASASSYEQYF. The CDR3 coding sequence is TGTGCCAGCGCTAGCTCCTACGAGCAGTACTTC. The variable domain in full, completed from reference TRBV2 and TRBJ2-7, reads EPEVTQTPSHQVTQMGQEVILRCVPISNHLYFYWYRQILGQKVEFLVSFYNNEISEKSEIFDDQFSVERPDGSNFTLKIRSTKLEDSAMYFCASASSYEQYFGPGTRLTVT.

As DNA, the CDR3 is TGTGCCAGCAGCTTAGTTTTGGGACAGGGGGACTTCTATAATTCACCCCTCCACTTT. Encoded protein: CASSLVLGQGDFYNSPLHF. The chain links TRBV7-9 to TRBJ1-6; 11 bases are shared with TRBD1. The CDR3 is 19 residues long. The junction had 8 bases not matched to a gene; V was cut back by 1 base and J by 3 bases. Per germline, CDR1 SEHNR and CDR2 FQNEAQ (reference sequence).

This clone was seen only a few times. The rearrangement joins TRBV5-1 to TRBJ1-4; no firm D call. CDR1 is SGHRS and CDR2 is YFSETQ in the germline V gene. The CDR3 consists of 14 residues. Trimming took off 2 bases at V and 6 bases at J, with 11 bases between the two ends. The CDR3 loop is CASSFGRPDEKLFF. The CDR3 DNA follows: TGCGCCAGCAGCTTTGGGCGTCCAGATGAAAAACTGTTTTTT. The full variable domain, with the rest looked up from reference TRBV5-1 and TRBJ1-4, is KAGVTQTPRYLIKTRGQQVTLSCSPISGHRSVSWYQQTPGQGLQFLFEYFSETQRNKGNFPGRFSGRQFSNSRSEMNVSTLELGDSALYLCASSFGRPDEKLFFGSGTQLSVL.

This chain joins TRBV5-4 and TRBJ2-4, with 7 bases fitting TRBD2. The CDR3 spans 15 residues. V gave up 4 bases and J gave up 0 bases; unmatched junction bases: 4. Germline values: CDR1 SGHNT, CDR2 YYREEE (reference sequence). The CDR3 protein is CASSGGGLAKNIQYF. The CDR3 nucleotides read TGTGCCAGCAGCGGCGGGGGACTAGCCAAAAACATTCAGTACTTC.

The chain employs TRBV28 and TRBJ2-5, with D perhaps matching TRBD1 (6 bases). Germline V lookup: CDR1 MDHEN, CDR2 SYDVKM. Trimming shortened V by 2 bases and J by 5 bases, and 15 bases separated the two germline ends. The CDR3 loop spans 15 amino acids. CDR3 coding DNA: TGTGCCAGCAGTTTAATCGGGGTGCAGGGGGAGACCCAGTACTTC. Protein sequence: CASSLIGVQGETQYF.

The CDR3 DNA sequence: TGTGCCAGCAGCTTAGATCGCGGCAGGGCTGGATATGGCTACACCTTC. It specifies CASSLDRGRAGYGYTF. V usage is TRBV11-3 and J usage is TRBJ1-2; D might be TRBD1 (5 bases). Trimming shortened V by 0 bases and J by 5 bases, and 16 bases separated the two germline ends. Per germline, CDR1 SGHNT and CDR2 YENEEA. This CDR3 contains 16 residues.

J is TRBJ2-1 and V is TRBV14, with 8 positions matching TRBD2. Germline values: CDR1 SGHDN, CDR2 FVKESK. The V segment lost 3 bases and the J segment 8 bases; nucleotides outside the gene matches: 15. The CDR3 totals 17 residues. The DNA of the CDR3 is TGTGCCAGCAGCCACCCAGCGGGGCGGGGGGTCAGGGATGAGCAGTTCTTC. Amino acids: CASSHPAGRGVRDEQFF.

The genes are TRBV5-5 and TRBJ1-5, with a possible D match to TRBD1 (6 bases). This CDR3 spans 14 amino acids. The germline V gene encodes CDR1 SGHKS and CDR2 YYEKEE (reference sequence). V lost 7 bases to trimming and J lost 7 bases, with 18 bases between them. The CDR3, as DNA: TGTGCCAGCGAAGTGGCGGGGGCAGGGCAGCCCCAGCATTTT. Its protein product is CASEVAGAGQPQHF.

For the CDR3, the DNA is TGCGCCAGCAGCTATGACAGGTACTCCGAGCAGTACTTC. Translated: CASSYDRYSEQYF. The chain recombines TRBV5-1 with TRBJ2-7; D may be TRBD1 (6 bases). V was clipped by 3 bases and J by 6 bases, with 13 bases between them. The germline V gene has CDR1 SGHRS and CDR2 YFSETQ. The length of the CDR3 is 13 residues.